This entry describes one T cell receptor beta chain. Primers used in a second PCR of roughly 6 to 11 cycles were a sample-barcoded 5' primer and a J-beta primer mix. TCRdb independently ran MiXCR on the 5' RACE reads; one entry per CDR3 protein. The sample lists 1.5 million to 2 million distinct CDR3 sequences; around half were seen once. The data originate from a study of blood T cells in healthy people across ages. CDR3 size: 15 residues. Trimming took 4 bases from V and 2 from J, leaving 9 bases between them. Germline V lookup: CDR1 MGHRA, CDR2 YSYEKL. This clonotype was sampled from a woman aged 40 to 50 in good health. The chain links TRBV4-1 to TRBJ2-6; D gene unclear. The sequencing sample was made of blood. CDR3 protein: CASSRFEAGANVLTF. Here the CDR3 DNA reads TGCGCCAGCAGCCGATTCGAGGCTGGGGCCAACGTCCTGACTTTC.